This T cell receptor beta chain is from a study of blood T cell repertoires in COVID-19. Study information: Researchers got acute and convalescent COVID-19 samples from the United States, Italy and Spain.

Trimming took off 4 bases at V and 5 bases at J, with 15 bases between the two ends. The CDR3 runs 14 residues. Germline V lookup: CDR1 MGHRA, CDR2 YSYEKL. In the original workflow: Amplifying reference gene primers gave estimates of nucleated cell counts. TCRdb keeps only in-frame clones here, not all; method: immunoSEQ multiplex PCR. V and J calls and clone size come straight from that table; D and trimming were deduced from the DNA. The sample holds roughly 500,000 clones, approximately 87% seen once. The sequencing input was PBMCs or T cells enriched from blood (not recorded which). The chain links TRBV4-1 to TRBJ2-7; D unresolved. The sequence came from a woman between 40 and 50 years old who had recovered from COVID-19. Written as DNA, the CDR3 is TGCGCCAGCAGCCTCCTGCTAGTGGCCCACGAGCAGTACTTC. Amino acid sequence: CASSLLLVAHEQYF.